This record covers a single T cell receptor (beta chain). Its antigen is still unknown. The entry originates in a study of radiotherapy plus CTLA-4 blockade in lung cancer. The overall study: Among enrolled patients, roughly 20% responded and roughly 30% achieved disease control. Overall study results and limits: Blood-borne expansion of tumor-derived TCR clones followed radiotherapy plus ipilimumab. Together with interferon-beta, which increased in serum after radiation, early dynamic changes in blood T cell clones were reportedly the best predictors of response.

Patients in the study, people with chemo-refractory metastatic non-small-cell lung cancer, received focal radiation plus ipilimumab CTLA-4 blockade. Repertoires were generated with immunoSEQ multiplex PCR, while TCRdb's copy carries only in-frame clones and drops some. Found here are fewer than 70,000 clones, 65% to 80% of them singletons; the top ten hold 8.5% to 10%. V was cut by 0 bases and J by 10 bases, with 7 bases left in between. The CDR3 sequence is 11 residues long. Germline CDR1 is SQVTM and CDR2 is ANQGSEA. The sequence was obtained from a human donor with non-small cell lung cancer who had a complete response to radiotherapy plus ipilimumab. The V call is TRBV29-1, the J call TRBJ2-1; D not certain. This sample comprised peripheral blood, obtained from a patient treated with radiotherapy plus ipilimumab. The CDR3: CSVEDYGEQFF. As DNA, the CDR3 is TGCAGCGTTGAAGACTACGGGGAGCAGTTCTTC.